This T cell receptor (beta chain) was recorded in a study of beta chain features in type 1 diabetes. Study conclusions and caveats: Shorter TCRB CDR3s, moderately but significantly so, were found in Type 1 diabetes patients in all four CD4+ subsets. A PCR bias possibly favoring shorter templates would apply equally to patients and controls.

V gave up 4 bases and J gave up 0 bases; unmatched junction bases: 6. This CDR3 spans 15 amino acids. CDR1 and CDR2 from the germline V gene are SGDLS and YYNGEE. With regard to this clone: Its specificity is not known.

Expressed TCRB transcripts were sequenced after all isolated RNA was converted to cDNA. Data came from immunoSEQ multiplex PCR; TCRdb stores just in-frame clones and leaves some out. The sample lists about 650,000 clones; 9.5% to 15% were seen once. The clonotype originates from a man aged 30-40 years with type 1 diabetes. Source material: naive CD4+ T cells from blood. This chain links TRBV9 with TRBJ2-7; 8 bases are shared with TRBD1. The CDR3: CASSPRTGFSYEQYF. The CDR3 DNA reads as TGTGCCAGCAGCCCAAGGACAGGGTTCTCCTACGAGCAGTACTTC.